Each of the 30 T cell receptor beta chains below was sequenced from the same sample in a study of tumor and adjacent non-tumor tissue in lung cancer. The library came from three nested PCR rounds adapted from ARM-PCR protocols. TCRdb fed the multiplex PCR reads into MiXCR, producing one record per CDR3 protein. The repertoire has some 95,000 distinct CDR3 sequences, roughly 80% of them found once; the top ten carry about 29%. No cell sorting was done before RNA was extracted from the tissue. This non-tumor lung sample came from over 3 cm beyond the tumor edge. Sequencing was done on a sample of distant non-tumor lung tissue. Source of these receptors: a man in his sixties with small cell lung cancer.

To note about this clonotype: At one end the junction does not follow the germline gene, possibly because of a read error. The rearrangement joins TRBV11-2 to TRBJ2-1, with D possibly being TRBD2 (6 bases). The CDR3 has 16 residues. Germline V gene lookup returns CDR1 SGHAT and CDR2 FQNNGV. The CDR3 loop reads CASSLIERDSYNVQFF. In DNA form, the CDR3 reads TGTGCCAGCAGCTTAATCGAGAGGGACTCCTACAATGTGCAGTTCTTC.

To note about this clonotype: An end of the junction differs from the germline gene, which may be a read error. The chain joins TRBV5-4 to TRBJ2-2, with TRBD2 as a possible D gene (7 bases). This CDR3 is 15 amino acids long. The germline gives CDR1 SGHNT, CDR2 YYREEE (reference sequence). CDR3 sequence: CGMGGLAAGTGDLFF. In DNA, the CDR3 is TGTGGTATGGGGGGGCTAGCGGCAGGCACCGGGGACCTGTTTTTT.

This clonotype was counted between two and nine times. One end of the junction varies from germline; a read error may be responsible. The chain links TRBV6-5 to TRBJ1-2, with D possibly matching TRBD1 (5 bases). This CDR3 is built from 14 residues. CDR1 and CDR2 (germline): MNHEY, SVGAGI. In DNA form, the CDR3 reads TGTGCTAGCAGGGATATAGGGGTGGGGTATGGCTACACCTTC. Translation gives CASRDIGVGYGYTF.

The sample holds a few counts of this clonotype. CDR3 bases: TGCAGTGCTAGGGAGGTTCCAGCGGGACGGGGGGTAAGCGAGCAGTACTTC. As protein: CSAREVPAGRGVSEQYF. This rearrangement joins TRBV20-1 to TRBJ2-7; 7 nucleotides agree with TRBD2. Germline V gene sequence: CDR1 DFQATT, CDR2 SNEGSKA (reference sequence). The CDR3 totals 17 residues. The V gene end was trimmed by 3 bases and the J gene end by 6 bases; junction bases not matched to a gene: 20.

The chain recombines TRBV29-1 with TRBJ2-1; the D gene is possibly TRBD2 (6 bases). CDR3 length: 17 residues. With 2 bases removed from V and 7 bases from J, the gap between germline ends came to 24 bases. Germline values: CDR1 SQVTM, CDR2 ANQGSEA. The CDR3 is CSVEQVQWLAEGNEQFF. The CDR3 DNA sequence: TGCAGCGTTGAACAGGTGCAGTGGTTAGCGGAGGGGAATGAGCAGTTCTTC.

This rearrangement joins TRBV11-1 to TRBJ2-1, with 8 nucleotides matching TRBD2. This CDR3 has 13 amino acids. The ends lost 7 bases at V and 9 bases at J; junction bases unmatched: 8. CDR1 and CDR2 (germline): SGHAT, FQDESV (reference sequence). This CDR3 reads CASKVAGITEQFF. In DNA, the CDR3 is TGTGCCAGCAAGGTAGCGGGAATAACTGAGCAGTTCTTC.

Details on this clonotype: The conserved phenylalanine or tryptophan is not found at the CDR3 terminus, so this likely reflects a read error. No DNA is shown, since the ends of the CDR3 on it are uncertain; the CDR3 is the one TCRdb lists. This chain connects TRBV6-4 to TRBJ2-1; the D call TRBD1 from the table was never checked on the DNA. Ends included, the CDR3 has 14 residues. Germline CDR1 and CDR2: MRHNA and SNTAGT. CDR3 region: CTSSDLQGTGVRYL.

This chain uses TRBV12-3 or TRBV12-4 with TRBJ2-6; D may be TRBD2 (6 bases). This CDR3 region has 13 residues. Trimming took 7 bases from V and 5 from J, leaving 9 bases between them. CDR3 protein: CASIRTRANVLTF. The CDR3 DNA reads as TGTGCCAGCATAAGGACTAGGGCCAACGTCCTGACTTTC.

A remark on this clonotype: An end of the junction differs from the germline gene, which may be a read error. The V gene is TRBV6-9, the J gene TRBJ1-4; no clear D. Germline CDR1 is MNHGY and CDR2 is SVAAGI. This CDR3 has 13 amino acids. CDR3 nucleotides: TGTGCCAGCGGTTCAAAGACTAATGAGAAACTGTTTTTT. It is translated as CASGSKTNEKLFF.

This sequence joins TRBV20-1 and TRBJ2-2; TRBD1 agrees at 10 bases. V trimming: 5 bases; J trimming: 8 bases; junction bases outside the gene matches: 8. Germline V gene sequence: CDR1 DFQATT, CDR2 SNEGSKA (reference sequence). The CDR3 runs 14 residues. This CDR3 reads CSAGPTGGIGELFF. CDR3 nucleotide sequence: TGCAGTGCTGGACCGACAGGGGGCATTGGGGAGCTGTTTTTT.

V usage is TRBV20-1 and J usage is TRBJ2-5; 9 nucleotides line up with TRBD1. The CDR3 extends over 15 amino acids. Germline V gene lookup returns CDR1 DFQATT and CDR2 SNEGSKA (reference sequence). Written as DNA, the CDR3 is TGCAGAGCCAGAGATCTTGACAGGGGGGCAGAGACCCAGTACTTC. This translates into CRARDLDRGAETQYF.

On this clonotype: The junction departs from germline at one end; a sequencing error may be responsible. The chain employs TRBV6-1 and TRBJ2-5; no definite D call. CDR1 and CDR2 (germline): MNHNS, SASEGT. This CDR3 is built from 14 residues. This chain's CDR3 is CASSEAPEGMTQYF. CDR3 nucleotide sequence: TGTGCAAGCAGTGAAGCTCCAGAAGGGATGACCCAGTACTTC.

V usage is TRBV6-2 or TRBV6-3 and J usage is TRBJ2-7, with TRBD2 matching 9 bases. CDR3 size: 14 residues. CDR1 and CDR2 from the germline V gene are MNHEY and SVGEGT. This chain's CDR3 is CVRKIAGAPMQQYF. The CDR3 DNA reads TGTGTCAGGAAGATAGCGGGAGCCCCTATGCAGCAGTACTTC.

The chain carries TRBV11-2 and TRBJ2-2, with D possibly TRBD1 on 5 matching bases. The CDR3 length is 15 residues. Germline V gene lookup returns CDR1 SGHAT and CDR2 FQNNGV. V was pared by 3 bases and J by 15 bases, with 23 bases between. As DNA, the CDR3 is TGTGCCAGCAGCTTTATTCGACTGGACACTGGGGTGTTGTTTTTT. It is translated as CASSFIRLDTGVLFF. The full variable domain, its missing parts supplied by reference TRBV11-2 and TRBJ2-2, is EAGVAQSPRYKIIEKRQSVAFWCNPISGHATLYWYQQILGQGPKLLIQFQNNGVVDDSQLPKDRFSAERLKGVDSTLKIQPAKLEDSAVYLCASSFIRLDTGVLFFGEGSRLTVL.

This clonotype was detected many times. CDR3 region: CASSLARTGRYDTQYF. The CDR3 bases are TGTGCCAGCAGCTTAGCTCGAACAGGGAGATACGATACGCAGTATTTT. The chain links TRBV7-9 to TRBJ2-3; D possibly corresponds to TRBD1 (6 bases). From germline, CDR1 is SEHNR and CDR2 FQNEAQ (reference sequence). V lost 0 bases, J lost 6 bases, and 16 bases lay in between. The length of the CDR3 is 16 residues.

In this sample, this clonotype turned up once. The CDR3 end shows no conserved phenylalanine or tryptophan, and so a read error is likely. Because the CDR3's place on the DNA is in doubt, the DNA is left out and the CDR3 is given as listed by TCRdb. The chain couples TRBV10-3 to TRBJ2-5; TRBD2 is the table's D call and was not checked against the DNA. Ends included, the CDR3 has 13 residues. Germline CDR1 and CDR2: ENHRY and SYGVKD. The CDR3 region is CAICIAGEETQYS.

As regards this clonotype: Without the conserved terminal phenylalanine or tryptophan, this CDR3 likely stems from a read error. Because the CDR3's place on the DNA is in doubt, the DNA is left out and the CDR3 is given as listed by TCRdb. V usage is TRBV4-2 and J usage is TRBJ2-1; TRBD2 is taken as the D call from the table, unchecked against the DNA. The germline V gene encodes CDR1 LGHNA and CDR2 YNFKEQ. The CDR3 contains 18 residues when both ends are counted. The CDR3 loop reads CANSQGPPLAGIPSVRFL.

The CDR3 region has the DNA TGTGCCACCAGCAGAGGGGGACAGGGGGGTCTCATTGATGGCTACACCTTC. Protein product: CATSRGGQGGLIDGYTF. The chain recombines TRBV15 with TRBJ1-2, with 11 bases fitting TRBD1. Germline lookup yields CDR1 LNHNV and CDR2 YYDKDF (reference sequence). J gave up 6 bases and V 1 base, and 10 bases lay outside the gene matches. This CDR3 has 17 residues.

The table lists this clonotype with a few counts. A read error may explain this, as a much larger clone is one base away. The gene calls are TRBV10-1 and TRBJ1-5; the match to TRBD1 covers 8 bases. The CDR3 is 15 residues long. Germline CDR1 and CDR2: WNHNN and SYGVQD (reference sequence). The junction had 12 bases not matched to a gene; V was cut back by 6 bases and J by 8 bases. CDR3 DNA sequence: TGCGCCAGCAGACCCAGGGGGCCGGATAGTGAGCCCCAGCATTTT. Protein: CASRPRGPDSEPQHF.

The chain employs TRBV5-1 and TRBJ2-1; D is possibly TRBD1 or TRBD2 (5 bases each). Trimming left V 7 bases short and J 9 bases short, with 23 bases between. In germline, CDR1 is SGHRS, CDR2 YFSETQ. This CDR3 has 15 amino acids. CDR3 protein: CASGPGRATLCEQFF. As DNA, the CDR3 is TGCGCCAGCGGCCCGGGACGAGCAACTCTGTGTGAGCAGTTCTTC.

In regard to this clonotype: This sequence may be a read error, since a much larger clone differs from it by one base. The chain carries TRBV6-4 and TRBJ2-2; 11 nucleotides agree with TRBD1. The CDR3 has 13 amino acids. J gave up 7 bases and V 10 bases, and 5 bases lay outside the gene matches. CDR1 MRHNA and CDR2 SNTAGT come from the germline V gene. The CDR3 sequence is CATWTGGIGELFF. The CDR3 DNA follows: TGTGCCACCTGGACAGGGGGCATCGGGGAGCTGTTTTTT.

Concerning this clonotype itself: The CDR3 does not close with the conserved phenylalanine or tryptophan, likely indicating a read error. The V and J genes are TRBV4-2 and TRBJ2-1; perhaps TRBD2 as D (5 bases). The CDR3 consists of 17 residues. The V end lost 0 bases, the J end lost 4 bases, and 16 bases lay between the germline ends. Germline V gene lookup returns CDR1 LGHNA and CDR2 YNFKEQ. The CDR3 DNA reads TGTGCCAGCAGCCAAGATTTATCCGGGAAAGGGTACAATGAGCAGTTCATC. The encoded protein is CASSQDLSGKGYNEQFI.

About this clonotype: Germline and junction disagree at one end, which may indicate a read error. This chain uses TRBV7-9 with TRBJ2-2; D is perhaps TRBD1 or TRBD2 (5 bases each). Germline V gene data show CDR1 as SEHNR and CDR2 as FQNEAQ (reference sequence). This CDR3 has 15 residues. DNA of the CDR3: TGTGCCAGCAGAAGCGGACCGGAGGACACCGGGGAGCTGTATTTT. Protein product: CASRSGPEDTGELYF.

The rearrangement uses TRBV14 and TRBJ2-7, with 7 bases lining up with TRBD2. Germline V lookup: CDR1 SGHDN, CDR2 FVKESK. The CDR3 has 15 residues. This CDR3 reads CASSQPSGPSYEQYV. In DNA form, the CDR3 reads TGTGCCAGCAGCCAGCCTAGCGGACCCTCCTACGAGCAATACGTC.

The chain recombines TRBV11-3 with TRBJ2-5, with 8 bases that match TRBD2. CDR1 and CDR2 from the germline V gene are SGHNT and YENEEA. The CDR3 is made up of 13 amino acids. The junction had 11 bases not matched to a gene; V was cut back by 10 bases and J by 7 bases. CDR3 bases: TGTGCCATCGAGGGACTAGGTGGGGGGACCCAGTACTTC. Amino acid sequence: CAIEGLGGGTQYF.

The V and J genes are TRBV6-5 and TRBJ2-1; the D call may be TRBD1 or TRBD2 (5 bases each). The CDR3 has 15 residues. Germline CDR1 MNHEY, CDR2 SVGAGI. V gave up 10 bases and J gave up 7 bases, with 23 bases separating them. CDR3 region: CAIGYSGGVGNEQFF. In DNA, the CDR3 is TGTGCCATCGGCTACTCTGGGGGAGTGGGTAATGAGCAGTTCTTC.

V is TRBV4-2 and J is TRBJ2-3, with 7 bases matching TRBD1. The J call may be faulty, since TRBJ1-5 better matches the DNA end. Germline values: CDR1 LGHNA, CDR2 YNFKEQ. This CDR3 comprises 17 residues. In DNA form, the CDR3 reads TGTGCCAGCAACCCGGACCCAAGCGGGGAGGGGACAGATACACAGCATTTT. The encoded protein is CASNPDPSGEGTDTQHF.

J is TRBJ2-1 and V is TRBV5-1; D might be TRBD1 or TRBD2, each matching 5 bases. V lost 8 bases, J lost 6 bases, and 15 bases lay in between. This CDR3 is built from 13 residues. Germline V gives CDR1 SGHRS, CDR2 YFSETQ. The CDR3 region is CARSMGPTNEQFF. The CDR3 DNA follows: TGCGCCAGGAGCATGGGACCCACCAATGAGCAGTTCTTC.

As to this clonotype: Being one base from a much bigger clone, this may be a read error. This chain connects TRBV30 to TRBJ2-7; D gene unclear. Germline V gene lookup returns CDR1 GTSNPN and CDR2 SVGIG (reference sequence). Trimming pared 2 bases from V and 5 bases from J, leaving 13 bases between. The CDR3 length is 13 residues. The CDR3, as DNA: TGTGCCTGGAGTAGGGCTTACGTAGACGAGCAGTACGTC. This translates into CAWSRAYVDEQYV.

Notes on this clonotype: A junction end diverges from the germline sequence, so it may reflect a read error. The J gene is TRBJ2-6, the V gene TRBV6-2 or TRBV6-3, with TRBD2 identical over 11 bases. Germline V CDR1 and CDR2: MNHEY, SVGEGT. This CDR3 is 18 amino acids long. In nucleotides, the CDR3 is TGTGTCAGCAGTTTTACTAGCGGGAGAATTGCTGGGGCCAACGTTCTGACTTTC. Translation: CVSSFTSGRIAGANVLTF.